These 31 T cell receptor beta chains originate from one sample sequenced in a study of blood T cell repertoires in COVID-19. The method was immunoSEQ multiplex PCR; TCRdb's version includes in-frame clones alone and lacks a portion of them. The data hold 65,000 to 90,000 clones, with around 87% observed a single time. Sequencing input: peripheral blood. The source is a young woman with acute or convalescent COVID-19.

The CDR3 DNA reads as TGTGCCAGCAGCTGGACTAGCGGGAGGGATGCCTACAATGAGCAGTTCTTC. Protein sequence: CASSWTSGRDAYNEQFF. The rearrangement uses TRBV7-2 and TRBJ2-1, with TRBD2 matching 15 bases. In germline, CDR1 is SGHTA, CDR2 FQGNSA. The ends lost 4 bases at V and 2 bases at J; junction bases unmatched: 3. The CDR3 runs to 17 residues.

This clone was counted between two and nine times. The V and J genes are TRBV3-1 (or the pseudogene TRBV3-2) and TRBJ2-3; 16 bases fit TRBD2. The trim removed 0 bases at V and 1 base at J, leaving 1 base unmatched. Germline-derived CDR1 and CDR2 are LGHDT and YNNKEL (reference sequence). This CDR3 contains 18 residues. The CDR3, as DNA: TGTGCCAGCAGCCAAGAGGGACTAGCGGGGGGGGGCACAGATACGCAGTATTTT. Its translation is CASSQEGLAGGGTDTQYF.

This chain links TRBV4-1 with TRBJ1-4; D unresolved. The CDR3 has 15 residues. CDR1 is MGHRA, CDR2 YSYEKL, per germline. The V gene lost 1 base and the J gene lost 8 bases, with 14 bases spanning the gap. The CDR3 here is CASSQGSAGGEKLFF. In DNA form, the CDR3 reads TGCGCCAGCAGCCAAGGCTCCGCCGGCGGAGAAAAACTGTTTTTT.

The J gene is TRBJ1-1, the V gene TRBV6-1; D is uncertain. V lost 1 base and J 0 bases, leaving 12 bases between the germline ends. The CDR3 runs 16 residues. Germline V gene lookup returns CDR1 MNHNS and CDR2 SASEGT. CDR3 sequence (DNA): TGTGCCAGCAGTGAAGGGCTGAACATATTGAACACTGAAGCTTTCTTT. This encodes CASSEGLNILNTEAFF.

CDR3 protein: CASADSAVGAFF. Written as DNA, the CDR3 is TGTGCCAGTGCTGACTCCGCTGTGGGAGCTTTCTTT. The V and J genes are TRBV19 and TRBJ1-1; D unclear. Per the germline V gene, CDR1 is LNHDA and CDR2 is SQIVND (reference sequence). This CDR3 is 12 amino acids long. The V end was cut by 8 bases, the J end by 10 bases, with 17 bases between. Based on the CDR3 plus reference TRBV19 and TRBJ1-1, the full variable domain is DGGITQSPKYLFRKEGQNVTLSCEQNLNHDAMYWYRQDPGQGLRLIYYSQIVNDFQKGDIAEGYSVSREKKESFPLTVTSAQKNPTAFYLCASADSAVGAFFGQGTRLTVV.

This chain links TRBV4-3 with TRBJ1-2, with TRBD1 matching 8 bases. The germline CDR1 and CDR2 sequences are LGHNA and YSLEER. This CDR3 spans 15 amino acids. After removal of 1 base from V and 6 bases from J, the junction contained 7 bases not matched to a gene. CDR3 in amino acids: CASSQAIGTGHGYTF. The CDR3 coding sequence is TGCGCCAGCAGCCAAGCAATCGGGACAGGCCATGGCTACACCTTC.

The chain uses TRBV6-5 and TRBJ1-1; 8 bases are shared with TRBD1. V dropped 4 bases and J dropped 4; count of bases not matched to a gene: 8. The CDR3 spans 15 residues. Per the germline V gene, CDR1 is MNHEY and CDR2 is SVGAGI. The CDR3: CASSSPGQGATEAFF. CDR3 coding DNA: TGTGCCAGCAGTTCCCCTGGACAGGGAGCCACTGAAGCTTTCTTT.

This sequence joins TRBV6-2 or TRBV6-3 and TRBJ1-1, with 7 positions matching TRBD1. The J segment lost 5 bases and the V segment lost 4 bases, leaving 7 bases of the junction unmatched. The CDR3 spans 14 residues. Germline V gene sequence: CDR1 MNHEY, CDR2 SVGEGT. CDR3 in DNA: TGTGCCAGCAGTTTGACAGGGTTGGGGACTGAAGCTTTCTTT. Translation gives CASSLTGLGTEAFF.

In this sample, this clone turned up once. V and J are TRBV28 and TRBJ2-3, with D possibly being TRBD1 (5 bases). CDR1 is MDHEN and CDR2 is SYDVKM in the germline V gene. V was clipped by 4 bases and J by 3 bases, with 11 bases between them. CDR3 length equals 14 residues. This CDR3 is CASSSPGLTDTQYF. Here the CDR3 DNA reads TGTGCCAGCAGTTCCCCAGGGCTGACAGATACGCAGTATTTT.

The chain couples TRBV5-1 to TRBJ2-1; possible D gene TRBD2, 5 bases. The CDR3 runs to 20 residues. Germline V CDR1 and CDR2: SGHRS, YFSETQ. Deletions cut 4 bases from V and 0 bases from J, with 26 bases between. CDR3 DNA sequence: TGCGCCAGCAGCCCGTATCAGCGGTTGAGGGCCGCAAACTCCTACAATGAGCAGTTCTTC. This encodes CASSPYQRLRAANSYNEQFF.

This clone has only one observation. V usage is TRBV19 and J usage is TRBJ2-2; TRBD2 agrees at 16 bases. After removal of 5 bases from V and 7 bases from J, the junction contained 4 bases not matched to a gene. The CDR3 has 16 amino acids. Germline V CDR1 and CDR2: LNHDA, SQIVND (reference sequence). The DNA of the CDR3 is TGTGCCAGTAGTGCCGGGACTAGCGGGAGGGTCGGGGAGCTGTTTTTT. Translation gives CASSAGTSGRVGELFF.

The V call is TRBV30, the J call TRBJ1-2; 10 bases align to TRBD1. This CDR3 comprises 13 residues. The V gene's germline CDR1 is GTSNPN and CDR2 SVGIG (reference sequence). V dropped 2 bases and J dropped 8; count of bases not matched to a gene: 5. The CDR3 DNA is TGTGCCTGGAGTTGGGACAGGGGAAGAGGCTACACCTTC. It codes for CAWSWDRGRGYTF.

The genes are TRBV5-5 and TRBJ1-1, with TRBD1 as a possible D gene (5 bases). The CDR3 covers 13 residues. Germline CDR1 is SGHKS and CDR2 is YYEKEE (reference sequence). The germline V and J ends were trimmed by 5 bases and 1 base, with 9 bases remaining between them. This chain's CDR3 is CASRIDRNTEAFF. CDR3 bases: TGTGCCAGCAGAATAGACAGGAACACTGAAGCTTTCTTT. The full variable domain, in which reference TRBV5-5 and TRBJ1-1 provide the parts outside the CDR3, is DAGVTQSPTHLIKTRGQQVTLRCSPISGHKSVSWYQQVLGQGPQFIFQYYEKEERGRGNFPDRFSARQFPNYSSELNVNALLLGDSALYLCASRIDRNTEAFFGQGTRLTVV.

The chain combines TRBV6-2 or TRBV6-3 with TRBJ1-5; TRBD1 is a possible D gene (5 bases). Germline V gives CDR1 MNHEY, CDR2 SVGEGT. V dropped 6 bases and J dropped 2 bases, with 14 bases sitting between them. The CDR3 runs to 15 residues. CDR3 in amino acids: CASSLDSFGNQPQHF. The CDR3 DNA is TGTGCCAGCAGCCTCGACAGCTTTGGCAATCAGCCCCAGCATTTT.

The rearrangement links TRBV6-1 to TRBJ2-3; D not resolved. Germline-derived CDR1 and CDR2 are MNHNS and SASEGT. The CDR3 has 15 residues. The germline V and J ends were trimmed by 0 bases and 4 bases, with 11 bases remaining between them. The CDR3, as DNA: TGTGCCAGCAGTGAAGCGGTGGTGGCTCCAGATACGCAGTATTTT. Translation gives CASSEAVVAPDTQYF.

This clone was counted once. The rearrangement links TRBV20-1 to TRBJ2-3, with 14 bases fitting TRBD2. This CDR3 has 16 residues. J lost 10 bases, V lost 3 bases, and 12 bases had no gene match. The germline V gene has CDR1 DFQATT and CDR2 SNEGSKA (reference sequence). In nucleotides, the CDR3 is TGCAGTGCTAGTGACCGGACTAGCGGGAGGCTCTCATCGCAGTATTTT. Encoded protein: CSASDRTSGRLSSQYF.

V usage is TRBV7-2 and J usage is TRBJ2-2, with 15 bases lining up with TRBD2. CDR1 and CDR2 from the germline V gene are SGHTA and FQGNSA. The CDR3 length is 17 residues. Trimming cost V 5 bases and J 4 bases; bases outside gene matches: 5. CDR3 residues: CASSRTSGRALTGELFF. CDR3 coding DNA: TGTGCCAGCAGCCGGACTAGCGGGAGGGCCCTCACCGGGGAGCTGTTTTTT. The whole variable domain, filled in from reference TRBV7-2 and TRBJ2-2, reads GAGVSQSPSNKVTEKGKDVELRCDPISGHTALYWYRQSLGQGLEFLIYFQGNSAPDKSGLPSDRFSAERTGGSVSTLTIQRTQQEDSAVYLCASSRTSGRALTGELFFGEGSRLTVL.

The V call is TRBV2, the J call TRBJ2-1; 7 nucleotides align to TRBD2. This CDR3 region has 13 residues. Germline values: CDR1 SNHLY, CDR2 FYNNEI. The V gene end was trimmed by 6 bases and the J gene end by 6 bases; junction bases not matched to a gene: 5. The CDR3 here is CASSPRGGNEQFF. The CDR3 DNA reads as TGTGCCAGCAGCCCGCGCGGGGGCAATGAGCAGTTCTTC.

The table lists this clone with a few counts. This rearrangement joins TRBV7-9 to TRBJ2-6; 12 bases map to TRBD2. Germline V gene lookup returns CDR1 SEHNR and CDR2 FQNEAQ (reference sequence). The CDR3 runs 19 residues. Trimming took 3 bases from V and 4 from J; bases not matched to a gene: 10. CDR3 region: CASSFLRLAGVSGANVLTF. Written as DNA, the CDR3 is TGTGCCAGCAGCTTTTTGAGACTAGCGGGAGTATCCGGGGCCAACGTCCTGACTTTC.

V and J are TRBV15 and TRBJ2-5, with D unclear. CDR1 and CDR2 from the germline V gene are LNHNV and YYDKDF (reference sequence). This CDR3 is built from 18 residues. Trimming removed 0 bases at V and 5 bases at J, with 22 bases between. The CDR3 here is CATSRDPLSRRLDETQYF. Written as DNA, the CDR3 is TGTGCCACCAGCAGAGATCCCCTTTCTAGAAGGTTGGATGAGACCCAGTACTTC.

CDR3 loop: CASSEIRGNTEAFF. CDR3 DNA sequence: TGTGCCAGCAGTGAAATTCGGGGGAACACTGAAGCTTTCTTT. The J gene is TRBJ1-1, the V gene TRBV2; no definite D call. Looked up from germline, CDR1 is SNHLY and CDR2 is FYNNEI. The length of the CDR3 is 14 residues. Trimming stripped 2 bases from V and 1 base from J, with 8 bases between.

This chain connects TRBV6-2 or TRBV6-3 to TRBJ2-1; 10 bases line up with TRBD2. V was clipped by 5 bases and J by 10 bases; unmatched bases: 8. From germline, CDR1 is MNHEY and CDR2 SVGEGT. This CDR3 has 14 amino acids. CDR3 protein: CASSPQREGREQFF. The CDR3, as DNA: TGTGCCAGCAGTCCACAGCGGGAGGGCCGGGAGCAGTTCTTC.

V gene TRBV6-5 combines with J gene TRBJ1-4; tentative D call: TRBD1 (5 bases). CDR3 size: 14 residues. Trimming cost V 11 bases and J 0 bases, with 13 bases left between them. Germline-derived CDR1 and CDR2 are MNHEY and SVGAGI. CDR3: CAAGRGATNEKLFF. The CDR3 DNA reads TGTGCCGCAGGGCGGGGGGCAACTAATGAAAAACTGTTTTTT.

The J gene is TRBJ2-1, the V gene TRBV10-3, with D possibly TRBD1 on 6 matching bases. The CDR3 runs 15 residues. Per germline, CDR1 ENHRY and CDR2 SYGVKD. V lost 6 bases and J 1 base, leaving 13 bases between the germline ends. The CDR3 is CAISLGADSYNEQFF. In DNA, the CDR3 is TGTGCCATCAGCCTGGGGGCTGATTCCTACAATGAGCAGTTCTTC.

This rearrangement joins TRBV6-5 to TRBJ1-4, with 9 bases lining up with TRBD1. V shed 4 bases, J shed 7 bases, and the junction held 7 bases outside the gene matches. CDR1 and CDR2 from the germline V gene are MNHEY and SVGAGI. This CDR3 has 15 residues. The CDR3 DNA sequence: TGTGCCAGCAGTTTTGGACAGGGGTTTGGTGAAAAACTGTTTTTT. Protein: CASSFGQGFGEKLFF.

This sequence joins TRBV28 and TRBJ2-7, with D possibly matching TRBD2 (6 bases). Germline V gene lookup returns CDR1 MDHEN and CDR2 SYDVKM. The CDR3 extends over 15 amino acids. The V end was cut by 2 bases, the J end by 7 bases, with 18 bases between. The CDR3 nucleotides read TGTGCCAGCAGTTTACACTCAAATGCCCGGGGGGAGCAGTACTTC. The encoded protein is CASSLHSNARGEQYF.

The V and J genes are TRBV7-2 and TRBJ2-1; D may be TRBD2 (6 bases). The germline V and J ends were trimmed by 4 bases and 0 bases, with 13 bases remaining between them. The CDR3 totals 16 residues. The V gene's germline CDR1 is SGHTA and CDR2 FQGNSA. CDR3 coding DNA: TGTGCCAGCAGCTATAACGGGGGAAGCTCCTACAATGAGCAGTTCTTC. Translating gives CASSYNGGSSYNEQFF.

The CDR3 DNA is TGTGCCAGTACCATAACAGGGAGAGGAAACACCATATATTTT. Amino acids: CASTITGRGNTIYF. The chain uses TRBV19 and TRBJ1-3, with D possibly being TRBD1 (6 bases). Germline CDR1 LNHDA, CDR2 SQIVND (reference sequence). Trimming cost V 7 bases and J 4 bases, with 14 bases left between them. The CDR3 spans 14 residues.

The chain links TRBV27 to TRBJ1-1; 7 positions match TRBD1. Germline-derived CDR1 and CDR2 are MNHEY and SMNVEV (reference sequence). V trimming: 0 bases; J trimming: 0 bases; junction bases outside the gene matches: 1. This CDR3 has 15 amino acids. Here the CDR3 reads CASSLSGQVNTEAFF. CDR3 DNA sequence: TGTGCCAGCAGTTTATCTGGACAGGTGAACACTGAAGCTTTCTTT.

This clone turned up a few times. The rearrangement joins TRBV19 to TRBJ1-5; a weak D match, TRBD1 (6 bases). The CDR3 runs 18 residues. Trimming cost V 4 bases and J 0 bases, with 19 bases left between them. Germline V gene sequence: CDR1 LNHDA, CDR2 SQIVND (reference sequence). CDR3 loop: CASSKGQTTAYSNQPQHF. CDR3 DNA: TGTGCCAGTAGTAAAGGACAGACTACCGCTTATAGCAATCAGCCCCAGCATTTT.

This rearrangement joins TRBV4-1 to TRBJ2-7, with D perhaps TRBD2 (7 bases). The CDR3 has 18 amino acids. V gave up 1 base and J gave up 4 bases, with 23 bases separating them. Looked up from germline, CDR1 is MGHRA and CDR2 is YSYEKL. This chain's CDR3 is CASSQALRGAGRVYEQYF. The CDR3 nucleotides are TGCGCCAGCAGCCAAGCCCTCCGGGGGGCGGGAAGAGTATACGAGCAGTACTTC.